The 3 T cell receptor beta chains presented below share a single source sample, sequenced in a study of T cells in Graves' hyperthyroidism and ophthalmopathy. Amplification targeted TCR beta CDR3 regions from RNA transcripts. First-round RT-PCR with HTBI primers amplified the TCR CDR3 region. In TCRdb, the multiplex PCR reads were re-called with MiXCR into one record per CDR3 protein. The data show around 350,000 distinct CDR3 sequences, with approximately 13% seen just once and 9.2% held by the top ten. Sequenced sample: blood. These receptors all come from a woman aged 18-29 years with Graves' hyperthyroidism.

This clonotype occurred many times. The V call is TRBV20-1, the J call TRBJ1-4, with D possibly matching TRBD1 (6 bases). Looked up from germline, CDR1 is DFQATT and CDR2 is SNEGSKA (reference sequence). V lost 4 bases and J lost 6, with 15 bases in between. This CDR3 is built from 14 residues. CDR3 loop: CSAISGQRHEKLFF. The CDR3 bases are TGCAGTGCTATAAGCGGACAGCGGCATGAAAAACTGTTTTTT.

Many counts were recorded for this clonotype. The chain joins TRBV7-3 to TRBJ1-2, with D possibly matching TRBD1 (5 bases). The CDR3 is 16 amino acids. Germline V CDR1 and CDR2: SGHTA, FQGTGA. Between the trimmed V and J ends, which lost 4 bases and 7 bases, there was a span of 22 bases. CDR3 residues: CASSSSAVSGRSGYTF. The CDR3 DNA reads as TGTGCCAGCAGCTCAAGTGCCGTTTCAGGGAGGTCTGGCTACACCTTC.

This clonotype appeared many times. The V and J genes are TRBV6-1 and TRBJ2-2; D not resolved. The CDR3 has 14 residues. Trimming removed 5 bases from V and 5 bases from J, with 12 bases in between. CDR1 is MNHNS and CDR2 is SASEGT in the germline V gene. The CDR3 DNA is TGTGCCAGCAGTTACCGGCTGGGGACCGGGGAGCTGTTTTTT. Encoded protein: CASSYRLGTGELFF.